The 8 T cell receptor beta chains given below trace back to one sample, sequenced in a study of tumor and adjacent non-tumor tissue in lung cancer. This sample's RNA came from whole unsorted tissue. Distant lung tissue was collected more than 3 cm away from the tumor edge. Three rounds of nested PCR, following a modified ARM-PCR protocol, produced the TCRbeta library. MiXCR, applied by TCRdb to the multiplex PCR reads, yields one record per CDR3 protein. The table shows 98,000 or so distinct CDR3 sequences, with around three quarters occurring only once. Material for sequencing was distant non-tumor lung tissue. Receptors were obtained from a man between 60 and 70 years old with small cell lung cancer.

With respect to this clonotype: One end of the junction does not line up with germline, which may come from a read error. V and J are TRBV6-5 and TRBJ2-7; 9 bases line up with TRBD2. The CDR3 contains 13 residues. Germline assignment: CDR1 MNHEY and CDR2 SVGAGI. CDR3 bases: TGTACCAGTAGTTTTGGACTAGCGACAGAGCAGTACTTC. Amino acids: CTSSFGLATEQYF.

With respect to this clonotype: The junction and the germline gene differ at one end; a read error may be behind it. This chain links TRBV6-5 with TRBJ2-1; 11 bases match TRBD2. This CDR3 is built from 17 residues. The germline gives CDR1 MNHEY, CDR2 SVGAGI. CDR3 sequence: CASSFSIWGLADNVQLF. CDR3 sequence (DNA): TGTGCCAGCAGTTTCTCGATCTGGGGACTAGCGGACAATGTGCAGTTATTC.

Concerning this clonotype: Just one base apart from a much larger clone, this may be a read error. Without the conserved terminal phenylalanine or tryptophan, this CDR3 likely stems from a read error. The V gene is TRBV7-9, the J gene TRBJ2-5; the D is unclear. Germline V CDR1 and CDR2: SEHNR, FQNEAQ (reference sequence). There are 14 residues in the CDR3. V was pared by 4 bases and J by 2 bases, with 11 bases between. Here the CDR3 reads CASSSLAFQETQYY. The CDR3, as DNA: TGTGCCAGCAGCTCACTGGCCTTTCAAGAGACCCAGTACTAC.

This clonotype was seen only a few times. The chain employs TRBV5-5 and TRBJ2-1; TRBD2 aligns across 11 bases. The CDR3 length is 20 residues. Germline V CDR1 and CDR2: SGHKS, YYEKEE (reference sequence). With V trimmed by 5 bases and J by 7 bases, 23 bases remained unmatched. The CDR3 sequence is CASRSGTSGTLLSRENEQFF. The CDR3 DNA is TGTGCCAGCAGGTCTGGGACTAGCGGAACTCTTTTGTCCCGGGAGAATGAGCAGTTCTTC.

Points on this clonotype: Germline and junction disagree at one end, which may indicate a read error. The chain recombines TRBV11-2 with TRBJ1-1; no firm D call. CDR1 and CDR2 (germline): SGHAT, FQNNGV. CDR3 length equals 13 residues. CDR3 residues: CACSLRQVLEAFF. As DNA, the CDR3 is TGTGCCTGCAGCTTAAGGCAGGTCCTGGAAGCTTTCTTT.

Comments on this clonotype: The junction does not match germline at one end; this may be a read error. The rearrangement links TRBV4-2 to TRBJ2-2; either TRBD1 or TRBD2 may supply D (5 bases each). The CDR3 is 16 amino acids. In germline, CDR1 is LGHNA, CDR2 YNFKEQ. CDR3 protein: CASSEDLRGNTGDLFF. The DNA for the CDR3 is TGTGCCAGCAGCGAAGATCTGAGGGGCAACACCGGGGATCTGTTTTTT.

There are many counts of this clonotype. The gene calls are TRBV7-8 and TRBJ1-5; D not certain. The germline V gene has CDR1 SGHVS and CDR2 FQNEAQ. The CDR3 is 14 amino acids. V was trimmed by 3 bases and J by 0 bases, leaving 6 bases between them. The CDR3: CASSFLYSNQPQHF. The CDR3 DNA sequence: TGTGCCAGCAGCTTTCTATATAGCAATCAGCCCCAGCATTTT.

The table lists this clonotype with a count of one. This chain uses TRBV6-1 with TRBJ2-7; tentative D call: TRBD2 (5 bases). Germline loops: CDR1 MNHNS, CDR2 SASEGT. The CDR3 is 14 residues long. DNA of the CDR3: TGTGTCAGCAGGACTGGATCGGGAATGAGTGAGCGGTACGTC. Translation: CVSRTGSGMSERYV.